This TCR beta chain was recorded in a study of OX40 agonist ivuxolimab in advanced cancers. Study-level findings and limits: Part of the nonresponder group also had normalized T-cell clonal expansion that was low. Determination of antigen specificity was not performed for the expanded peripheral T cells. More expanded clones were seen, on average, in CD8+ T cells than in CD4+. Partly responding patients at 0.1-3.0 mg/kg showed some of the smallest clonal expansion.

To note about this clone: Its antigen is not identified.

The CDR3 runs to 12 residues. V lost 8 bases, J lost 3 bases, and 11 bases lay in between. CDR1 and CDR2 from the germline V gene are MDHEN and SYDVKM. Assay used: immunoSEQ multiplex PCR; TCRdb lists only in-frame clones, some missing. Among about 130,000 clones, around 92% were seen once, and the ten largest hold 0.7% to 0.85%. This sequence originates from an adult with an advanced solid tumor such as melanoma, head and neck, liver or kidney cancer. The chain couples TRBV28 to TRBJ2-7; no clear D gene. Specimen: CD4+ or CD8+ T cells sorted from blood, collected in a trial of the OX40 agonist ivuxolimab. The CDR3 region is CASLRVGYEQYF. The CDR3 DNA is TGTGCCAGCCTAAGGGTGGGCTACGAGCAGTACTTC.